This T cell receptor beta chain came from a study of cytomegalovirus exposure and HLA in healthy donors. Whole-study results and caveats: A missense variant in DCLRE1C was later tied to TCR beta V- and J-gene trimming. Accurate prediction of HLA-A and HLA-B alleles (for most subjects) was reportedly achieved from TCR beta sequences. In an earlier analysis, in 540 or so donors, most V segments appeared productive either ~90% or ~30% of the time.

Comment on this clone: Antigen: not known.

PCR amplification relied on 60 Vbeta primers (plus 13 Jbeta primers). Original processing methods: An analysis performed later counted 72 million or so unique TCR beta chains (roughly 9.9 million of them shared). The protocol was immunoSEQ multiplex PCR, while the TCRdb copy is restricted to in-frame clones and leaves out a portion. D and trimming were read from the DNA, whereas the V and J calls and clone size are those reported in that table. Among 150,000 or so clones, roughly 84% were seen once, and the ten largest hold less than 2%. The sample comprised PBMCs. This receptor was obtained from a man between 18 and 29 years old in good health and CMV-seronegative.

CDR3 loop: CASSVRQELTGANVLTF. CDR3 DNA sequence: TGTGCCAGCAGCGTAAGGCAGGAACTTACTGGGGCCAACGTCCTGACTTTC. This chain connects TRBV5-6 to TRBJ2-6; unclear D gene. The CDR3 extends over 17 amino acids. The germline V gene encodes CDR1 SGHDT and CDR2 YYEEEE. V lost 4 bases to trimming and J lost 2 bases, with 16 bases between them.